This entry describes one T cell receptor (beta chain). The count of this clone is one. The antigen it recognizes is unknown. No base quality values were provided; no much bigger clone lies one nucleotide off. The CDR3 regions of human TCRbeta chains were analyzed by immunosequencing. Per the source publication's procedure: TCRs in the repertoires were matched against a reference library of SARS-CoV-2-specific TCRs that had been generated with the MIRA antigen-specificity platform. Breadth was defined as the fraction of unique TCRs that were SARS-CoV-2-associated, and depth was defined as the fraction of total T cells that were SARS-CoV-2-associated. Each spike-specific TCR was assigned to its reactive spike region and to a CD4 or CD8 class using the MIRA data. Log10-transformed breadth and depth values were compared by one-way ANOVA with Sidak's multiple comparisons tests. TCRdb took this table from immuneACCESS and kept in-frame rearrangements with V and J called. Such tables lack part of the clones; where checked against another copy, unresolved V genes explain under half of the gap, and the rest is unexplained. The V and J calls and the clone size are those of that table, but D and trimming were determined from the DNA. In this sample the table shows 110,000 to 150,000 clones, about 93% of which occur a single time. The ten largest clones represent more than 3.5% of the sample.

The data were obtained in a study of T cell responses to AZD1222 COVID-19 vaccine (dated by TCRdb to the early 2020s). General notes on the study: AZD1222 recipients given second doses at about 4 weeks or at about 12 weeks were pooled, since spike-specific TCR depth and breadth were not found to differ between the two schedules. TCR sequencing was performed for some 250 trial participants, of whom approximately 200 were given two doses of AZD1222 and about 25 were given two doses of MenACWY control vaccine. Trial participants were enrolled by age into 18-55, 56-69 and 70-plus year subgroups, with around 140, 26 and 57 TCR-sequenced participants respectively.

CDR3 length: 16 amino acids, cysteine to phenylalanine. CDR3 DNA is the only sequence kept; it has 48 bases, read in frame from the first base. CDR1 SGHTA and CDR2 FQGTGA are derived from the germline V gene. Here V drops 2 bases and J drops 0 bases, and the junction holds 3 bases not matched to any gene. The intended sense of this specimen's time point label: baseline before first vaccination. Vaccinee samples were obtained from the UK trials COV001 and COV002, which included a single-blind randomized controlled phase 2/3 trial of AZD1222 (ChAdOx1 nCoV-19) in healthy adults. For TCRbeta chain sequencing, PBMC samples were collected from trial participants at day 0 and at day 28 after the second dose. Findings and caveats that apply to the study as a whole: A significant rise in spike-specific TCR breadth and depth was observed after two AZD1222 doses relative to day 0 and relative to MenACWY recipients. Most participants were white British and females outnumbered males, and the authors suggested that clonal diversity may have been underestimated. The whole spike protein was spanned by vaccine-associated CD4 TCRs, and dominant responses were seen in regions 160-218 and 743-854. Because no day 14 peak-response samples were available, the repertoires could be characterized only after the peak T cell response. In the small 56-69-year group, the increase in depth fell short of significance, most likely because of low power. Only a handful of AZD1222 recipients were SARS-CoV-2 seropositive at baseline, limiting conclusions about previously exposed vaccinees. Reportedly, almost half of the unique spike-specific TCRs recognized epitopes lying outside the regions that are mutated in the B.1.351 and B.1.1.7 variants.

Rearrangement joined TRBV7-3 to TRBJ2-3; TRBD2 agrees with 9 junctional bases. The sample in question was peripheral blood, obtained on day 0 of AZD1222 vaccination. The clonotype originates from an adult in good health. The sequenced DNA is TGTGCCAGCAGCTTACTAGCGGGAATTAGCACAGATACGCAGTATTTT. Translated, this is CASSLLAGISTDTQYF.